Presented here are 9 T cell receptor beta chains from one specimen sequenced in a study of T cells in narcolepsy. The protocol was immunoSEQ multiplex PCR, while the TCRdb copy is restricted to in-frame clones and leaves out a portion. The repertoire holds 30,000 or so clones, with about four fifths as singletons. Sequenced input: CD45RA- memory CD4+ T cells from PBMCs. The receptors here all came from a human donor with narcolepsy.

The chain carries TRBV7-6 and TRBJ1-3, with 8 bases matching TRBD1. The junction had 6 bases not matched to a gene; V was cut back by 4 bases and J by 4 bases. Per the germline V gene, CDR1 is SGHVS and CDR2 is FNYEAQ. The CDR3 is 15 amino acids. CDR3 in amino acids: CASSSSGGAGNTIYF. Here the CDR3 DNA reads TGTGCCAGCAGCTCCTCAGGGGGCGCAGGAAACACCATATATTTT.

The CDR3 nucleotides are TGTGCCAGCAGCCAGAACCTCGGGACAGGGGACAGCGAGCAGTACTTC. Residues: CASSQNLGTGDSEQYF. The rearrangement links TRBV11-2 to TRBJ2-7; the match to TRBD1 covers 10 bases. The CDR3 loop spans 16 amino acids. Germline CDR1 SGHAT, CDR2 FQNNGV. The V and J ends lost 5 bases and 6 bases, in that order; junction bases with no gene match: 13.

The chain couples TRBV7-2 to TRBJ2-2, with D possibly matching TRBD1 (5 bases). CDR3 size: 15 residues. CDR1 is SGHTA and CDR2 is FQGNSA in the germline V gene. V was shortened by 0 bases and J by 5 bases, with 10 bases between the two germline ends. The CDR3 loop reads CASSLAAGSTGELFF. CDR3 coding DNA: TGTGCCAGCAGCTTAGCTGCAGGGTCTACCGGGGAGCTGTTTTTT.

The chain couples TRBV27 to TRBJ1-1, with D unclear. The germline V gene encodes CDR1 MNHEY and CDR2 SMNVEV (reference sequence). This CDR3 region has 13 residues. V dropped 3 bases and J dropped 4 bases, with 9 bases sitting between them. Here the CDR3 DNA reads TGTGCCAGCAGTTTCGGGTGGAGCACTGAAGCTTTCTTT. Protein product: CASSFGWSTEAFF.

CDR3 nucleotide sequence: TGTGCCAGCAGCGTAGGAGGGGATGTTTCACATACGCAGTATTTT. As protein: CASSVGGDVSHTQYF. This rearrangement joins TRBV9 to TRBJ2-3, with D tentatively TRBD1 or TRBD2 (5 bases each). V lost 0 bases to trimming and J lost 7 bases, with 15 bases between them. Germline CDR1 is SGDLS and CDR2 is YYNGEE. The CDR3 contains 15 residues. Variable domain in full (rest from reference TRBV9 and TRBJ2-3): DSGVTQTPKHLITATGQRVTLRCSPRSGDLSVYWYQQSLDQGLQFLIQYYNGEERAKGNILERFSAQQFPDLHSELNLSSLELGDSALYFCASSVGGDVSHTQYFGPGTRLTVL.

CDR3 in amino acids: CASSISASTGELFF. Here the CDR3 DNA reads TGTGCCAGTAGTATAAGCGCAAGCACCGGGGAGCTGTTTTTT. This sequence joins TRBV19 and TRBJ2-2; D gene ambiguous. V lost 2 bases to trimming and J lost 4 bases, with 8 bases between them. Per germline, CDR1 LNHDA and CDR2 SQIVND (reference sequence). CDR3 length: 14 residues.

The rearrangement joins TRBV6-5 to TRBJ1-2; the match to TRBD1 covers 7 bases. J gave up 3 bases and V 2 bases, and 0 bases lay outside the gene matches. Germline lookup yields CDR1 MNHEY and CDR2 SVGAGI. The CDR3 extends over 13 amino acids. The CDR3 loop reads CASSYTGDYGYTF. DNA for the CDR3: TGTGCCAGCAGTTACACAGGGGACTATGGCTACACCTTC.

The chain recombines TRBV5-1 with TRBJ2-1, with D hard to call. Trimming shortened V by 0 bases and J by 8 bases, and 9 bases separated the two germline ends. Germline values: CDR1 SGHRS, CDR2 YFSETQ. This CDR3 has 13 residues. The CDR3 protein is CASSLGQVDEQFF. The CDR3 bases are TGCGCCAGCAGCTTGGGCCAGGTAGATGAGCAGTTCTTC.

V gene TRBV4-3 combines with J gene TRBJ1-6; a possible D gene is TRBD1 (5 bases). The CDR3 contains 12 residues. Deletions cut 2 bases from V and 9 bases from J, with 5 bases between. Germline V gives CDR1 LGHNA, CDR2 YSLEER. The CDR3 region has the DNA TGCGCCAGCAGCCAACAGGGTTCACCCCTCCACTTT. It codes for CASSQQGSPLHF.